This T cell receptor beta chain was found in a study of T cells in localized non-small cell lung cancer. Repertoires were generated with immunoSEQ multiplex PCR, while TCRdb's copy carries only in-frame clones and drops some. The table shows fewer than 30,000 clones, with approximately 84% occurring only once. The CDR3 covers 15 residues. CDR1 and CDR2 from the germline V gene are SGHTA and FQGNSA. J lost 6 bases, V lost 4 bases, and 9 bases had no gene match. Study-level points and caveats: Adjacent lung had a median around 50 of the 100 largest tumor clones. Uninvolved adjacent lung had more T cell clonality than any other tissue, topping tumor. Only one tumor region went through sequencing, so heterogeneity may still be there. Among blood samples, higher T cell density accompanied longer overall survival.

Of note for this clone: Its target is unknown.

The specimen comprised peripheral blood mononuclear cells, sampled before any cancer treatment. This chain links TRBV7-2 with TRBJ2-3; TRBD2 matches 8 bases. The source of this sequence is a man aged 35 to 69 with stage III lung adenocarcinoma. The CDR3: CASSSTGLDTDTQYF. The CDR3 DNA reads TGTGCCAGCAGCTCGACGGGACTAGACACGGATACGCAGTATTTT.